Below, one TCR beta chain is given with its context. A read error may produce the germline difference seen at one junction end. This entry is derived from a study of control samples from healthy donors and cancer patients. Some clones are missing from TCRdb's copy, which holds only in-frame ones; the method was immunoSEQ multiplex PCR. In the table there are around 22,000 clones, 83% of which are singletons. In germline, CDR1 is SQVTM, CDR2 ANQGSEA. The CDR3 is 15 residues long. The sample comprised PBMCs. This chain links TRBV29-1 with TRBJ2-1; D is perhaps TRBD1 (6 bases). The TCR comes from a man aged 55 to 69 with head and neck cancer. Here the CDR3 DNA reads TGCAGCGTGGCAGGTTTGGACAGCTCCAACAATGAGCAGTTCTTC. This sequence encodes CSVAGLDSSNNEQFF.